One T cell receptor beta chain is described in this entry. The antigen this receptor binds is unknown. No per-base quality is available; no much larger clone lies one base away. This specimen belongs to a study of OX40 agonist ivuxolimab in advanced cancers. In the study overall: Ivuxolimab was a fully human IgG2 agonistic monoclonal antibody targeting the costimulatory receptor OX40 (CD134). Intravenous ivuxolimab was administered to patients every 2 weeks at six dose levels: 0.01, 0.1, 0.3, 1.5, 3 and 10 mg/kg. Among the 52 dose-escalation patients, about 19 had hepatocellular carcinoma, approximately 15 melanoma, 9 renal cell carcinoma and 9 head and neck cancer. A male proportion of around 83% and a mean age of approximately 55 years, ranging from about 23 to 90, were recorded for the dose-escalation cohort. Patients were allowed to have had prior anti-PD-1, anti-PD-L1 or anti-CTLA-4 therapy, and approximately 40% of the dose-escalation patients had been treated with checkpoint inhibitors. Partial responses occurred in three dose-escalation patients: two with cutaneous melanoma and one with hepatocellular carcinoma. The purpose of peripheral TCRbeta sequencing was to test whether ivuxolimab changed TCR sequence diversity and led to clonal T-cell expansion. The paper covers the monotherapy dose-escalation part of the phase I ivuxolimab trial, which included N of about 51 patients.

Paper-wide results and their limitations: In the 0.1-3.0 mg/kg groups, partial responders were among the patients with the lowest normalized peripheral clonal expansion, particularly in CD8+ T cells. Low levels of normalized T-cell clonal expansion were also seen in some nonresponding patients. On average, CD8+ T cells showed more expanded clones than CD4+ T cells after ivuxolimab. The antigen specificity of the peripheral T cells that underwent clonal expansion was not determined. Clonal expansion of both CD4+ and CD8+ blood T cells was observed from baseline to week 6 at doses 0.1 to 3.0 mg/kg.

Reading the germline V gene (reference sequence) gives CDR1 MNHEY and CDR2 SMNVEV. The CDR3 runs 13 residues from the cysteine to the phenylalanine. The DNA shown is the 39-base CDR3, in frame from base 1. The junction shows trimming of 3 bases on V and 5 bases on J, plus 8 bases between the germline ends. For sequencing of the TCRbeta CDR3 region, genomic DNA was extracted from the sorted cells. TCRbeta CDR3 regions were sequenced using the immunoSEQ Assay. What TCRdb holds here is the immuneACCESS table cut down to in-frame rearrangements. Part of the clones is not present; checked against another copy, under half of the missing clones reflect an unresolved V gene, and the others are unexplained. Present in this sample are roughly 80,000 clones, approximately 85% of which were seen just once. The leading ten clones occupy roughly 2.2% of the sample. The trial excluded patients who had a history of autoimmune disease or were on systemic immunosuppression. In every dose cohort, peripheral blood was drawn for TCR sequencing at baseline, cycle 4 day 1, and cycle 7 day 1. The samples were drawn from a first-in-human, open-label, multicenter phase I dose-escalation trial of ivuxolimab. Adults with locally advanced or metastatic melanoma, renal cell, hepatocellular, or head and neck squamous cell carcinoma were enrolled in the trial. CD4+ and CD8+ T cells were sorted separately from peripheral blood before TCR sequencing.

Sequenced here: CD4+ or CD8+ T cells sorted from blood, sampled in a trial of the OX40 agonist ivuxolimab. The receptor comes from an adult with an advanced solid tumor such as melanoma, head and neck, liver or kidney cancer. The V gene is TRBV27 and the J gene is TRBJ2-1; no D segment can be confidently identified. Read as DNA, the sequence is TGTGCCAGCAGTTTGTGGGCGAACAATGAGCAGTTCTTC. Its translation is CASSLWANNEQFF.